Each of the 12 T cell receptor beta chains below was sequenced from the same sample in a study of blood T cell repertoires in COVID-19. Only in-frame clones appear in the TCRdb table, and some are missing; sequencing was by immunoSEQ multiplex PCR. The repertoire consists of approximately 260,000 clones, with around 89% occurring once and the leading ten covering approximately 3.3%. The specimen was peripheral blood. The receptors stem from a woman aged 40 to 50 with acute or convalescent COVID-19.

Only one count was recorded for this clone. This sequence joins TRBV11-2 and TRBJ2-2, with D perhaps TRBD1 (5 bases). The ends were cut back, 6 bases at V and 4 bases at J, with 15 bases in the middle. Germline V lookup: CDR1 SGHAT, CDR2 FQNNGV. The CDR3 is 15 amino acids. In DNA form, the CDR3 reads TGTGCCAGCAGACCTCCCTTCCAGGGCACCGGGGAGCTGTTTTTT. It translates to CASRPPFQGTGELFF.

The genes are TRBV2 and TRBJ1-1; TRBD1 agrees at 8 bases. There are 14 residues in the CDR3. V lost 6 bases, J lost 3 bases, and 6 bases stayed unmatched. CDR1 and CDR2 from the germline V gene are SNHLY and FYNNEI. For the CDR3, the DNA is TGTGCCAGCAGCAAGGACAGGGCGGACACTGAAGCTTTCTTT. It yields the protein CASSKDRADTEAFF.

The chain employs TRBV10-3 and TRBJ1-2, with TRBD1 matching over 7 bases. Germline CDR1 ENHRY, CDR2 SYGVKD. The trim removed 0 bases at V and 5 bases at J, leaving 6 bases unmatched. The CDR3 is 15 residues long. DNA of the CDR3: TGTGCCATCAGTGAGTCATTCACAGGGGAGTATGGCTACACCTTC. Protein: CAISESFTGEYGYTF.

The chain employs TRBV19 and TRBJ2-2; 9 nucleotides match TRBD2. CDR1 is LNHDA, CDR2 SQIVND, per germline (reference sequence). Losses at the gene ends were 2 bases for V and 5 bases for J; bases not matched to a gene: 9. This CDR3 has 17 amino acids. CDR3 protein: CASSIIWRGGRTGELFF. As DNA, the CDR3 is TGTGCCAGTAGTATAATTTGGCGGGGGGGGCGGACCGGGGAGCTGTTTTTT.

V is TRBV5-1 and J is TRBJ2-3, with 10 bases identical to TRBD2. The CDR3 runs 19 residues. Losses at the gene ends were 2 bases for V and 3 bases for J; bases not matched to a gene: 15. CDR1 and CDR2 (germline): SGHRS, YFSETQ. The chain's CDR3 is CASSLSPVPSGGVTDTQYF. CDR3 DNA: TGCGCCAGCAGCTTAAGTCCGGTTCCAAGCGGGGGGGTGACAGATACGCAGTATTTT. Full variable domain (rest looked up from reference TRBV5-1 and TRBJ2-3): KAGVTQTPRYLIKTRGQQVTLSCSPISGHRSVSWYQQTPGQGLQFLFEYFSETQRNKGNFPGRFSGRQFSNSRSEMNVSTLELGDSALYLCASSLSPVPSGGVTDTQYFGPGTRLTVL.

The V gene is TRBV7-3, the J gene TRBJ2-1; weak D call: TRBD2 (6 bases). Per germline, CDR1 SGHTA and CDR2 FQGTGA. V gave up 1 base and J gave up 0 bases, with 10 bases separating them. The CDR3 consists of 16 residues. The CDR3 here is CASSLSGVSSYNEQFF. CDR3 in DNA: TGTGCCAGCAGCTTAAGCGGGGTCAGCTCCTACAATGAGCAGTTCTTC.

The rearrangement links TRBV5-1 to TRBJ1-4; the D gene is possibly TRBD1 (5 bases). The CDR3 has 14 residues. Germline CDR1 SGHRS, CDR2 YFSETQ. The V end was cut by 4 bases, the J end by 7 bases, with 14 bases between. The CDR3 loop is CASSLPREGEKLFF. In DNA form, the CDR3 reads TGCGCCAGCAGCCTGCCCAGGGAAGGTGAAAAACTGTTTTTT.

The V call is TRBV9, the J call TRBJ2-1; 10 bases align to TRBD2. The CDR3 is 13 residues long. Germline values: CDR1 SGDLS, CDR2 YYNGEE. The ends lost 7 bases at V and 7 bases at J; junction bases unmatched: 5. The CDR3 bases are TGTGCCAGCGCTAGCGGGGGAGGGAATGAGCAGTTCTTC. Its protein product is CASASGGGNEQFF.

This clone was seen more than once but under ten times. The chain is built from TRBV15 and TRBJ1-2, with D possibly TRBD1 on 6 matching bases. V lost 0 bases, J lost 4 bases, and 15 bases lay in between. In germline, CDR1 is LNHNV, CDR2 YYDKDF (reference sequence). The CDR3 totals 16 residues. Here the CDR3 DNA reads TGTGCCACCAGCAGAGATCGGGGGGGCAGGGGCTATGGCTACACCTTC. Protein product: CATSRDRGGRGYGYTF.

V is TRBV5-4 and J is TRBJ1-1; D is possibly TRBD1 (5 bases). V shed 3 bases and J shed 8 bases, with 14 bases lying between them. Germline CDR1 and CDR2: SGHNT and YYREEE (reference sequence). This CDR3 contains 13 residues. CDR3: CASSWGTFAEAFF. The CDR3 DNA is TGTGCCAGCAGCTGGGGGACTTTCGCGGAAGCTTTCTTT.

As to this clone: Within the sample, other DNA sequences also encode this same CDR3. The rearrangement uses TRBV11-2 and TRBJ1-1; 7 nucleotides agree with TRBD1. This CDR3 has 13 amino acids. The ends lost 1 base at V and 5 bases at J; junction bases unmatched: 1. Germline-derived CDR1 and CDR2 are SGHAT and FQNNGV. CDR3 sequence: CASSLAGGTEAFF. The CDR3 region has the DNA TGTGCCAGCAGCTTAGCAGGGGGTACTGAAGCTTTCTTT.

The chain recombines TRBV19 with TRBJ2-1; D unclear. The CDR3 is 14 residues long. Trimming cost V 1 base and J 4 bases, with 8 bases left between them. Germline loops: CDR1 LNHDA, CDR2 SQIVND (reference sequence). CDR3 protein: CASSIGQSYNEQFF. Written as DNA, the CDR3 is TGTGCCAGTAGTATAGGGCAGTCTTACAATGAGCAGTTCTTC. Based on the CDR3 plus reference TRBV19 and TRBJ2-1, the full variable domain is DGGITQSPKYLFRKEGQNVTLSCEQNLNHDAMYWYRQDPGQGLRLIYYSQIVNDFQKGDIAEGYSVSREKKESFPLTVTSAQKNPTAFYLCASSIGQSYNEQFFGPGTRLTVL.